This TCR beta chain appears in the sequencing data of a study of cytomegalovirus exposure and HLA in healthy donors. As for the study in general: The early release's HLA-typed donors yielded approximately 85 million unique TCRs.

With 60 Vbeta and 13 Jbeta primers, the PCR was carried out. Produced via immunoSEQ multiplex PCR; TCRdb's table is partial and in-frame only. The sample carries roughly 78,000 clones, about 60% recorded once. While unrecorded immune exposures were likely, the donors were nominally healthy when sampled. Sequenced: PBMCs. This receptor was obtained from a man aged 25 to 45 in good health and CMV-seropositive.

The CDR3 spells CASSQGTGNTGELFF. DNA of the CDR3: TGTGCCAGCAGTCAAGGGACAGGGAACACCGGGGAGCTGTTTTTT. The chain links TRBV27 to TRBJ2-2, with 8 bases fitting TRBD1. Trimming cost V 5 bases and J 1 base; bases outside gene matches: 3. The CDR3 is made up of 15 amino acids. Germline CDR1 and CDR2: MNHEY and SMNVEV (reference sequence).